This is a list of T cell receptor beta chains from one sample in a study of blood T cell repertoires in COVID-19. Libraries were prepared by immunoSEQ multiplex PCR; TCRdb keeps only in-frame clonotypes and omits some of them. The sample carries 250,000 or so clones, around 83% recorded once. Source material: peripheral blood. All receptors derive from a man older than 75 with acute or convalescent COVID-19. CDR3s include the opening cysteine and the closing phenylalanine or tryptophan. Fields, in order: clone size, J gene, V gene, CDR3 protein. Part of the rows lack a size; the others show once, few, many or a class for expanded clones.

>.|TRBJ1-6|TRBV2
CASTLEEKAYNSPLHF
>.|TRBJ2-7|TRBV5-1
CASSFTSGGAYEQYF
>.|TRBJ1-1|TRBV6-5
CASRAEGGLNTEAFF
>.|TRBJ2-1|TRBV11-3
CASSKGQGADNEQFF
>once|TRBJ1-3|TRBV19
CASSIEGDSRNTIYF
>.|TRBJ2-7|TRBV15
CATSSRSEEQYF
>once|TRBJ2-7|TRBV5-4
CASSLEQGVGEQYF
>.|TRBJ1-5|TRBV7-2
CASSLAPVGEGQPQHF
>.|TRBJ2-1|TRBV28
CASSVRLTTVRKNEQFF
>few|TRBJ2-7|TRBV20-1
CSARLDYEQYF
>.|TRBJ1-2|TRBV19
CASSRGGENYGYTF
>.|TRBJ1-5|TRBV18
CASSPQGDQPQHF
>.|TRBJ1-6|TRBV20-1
CSASEGTRNSPLHF
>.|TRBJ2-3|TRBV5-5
CASSLPGETDTQYF
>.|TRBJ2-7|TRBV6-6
CASRVGAYEQYF
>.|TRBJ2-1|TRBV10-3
CAISEGGRRYEQFF
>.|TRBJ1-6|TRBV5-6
CASSWGRTGGSYNSPLHF
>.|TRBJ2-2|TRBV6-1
CASSELSRYTGELFF
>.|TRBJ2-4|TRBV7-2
CASSPGGVGKNIQYF
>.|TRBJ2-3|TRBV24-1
CATSRRFRTGSPSTDTQYF
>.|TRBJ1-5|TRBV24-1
CATSVDLPDSNQPQHF
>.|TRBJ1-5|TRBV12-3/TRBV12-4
CASTGTGNQPQHF
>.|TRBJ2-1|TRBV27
CASSLSVLANEQFF
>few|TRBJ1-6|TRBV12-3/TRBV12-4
CASSLGATLHF
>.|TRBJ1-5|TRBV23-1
CASSDRRNQPQHF
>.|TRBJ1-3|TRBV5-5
CASSLGYSGNTIYF
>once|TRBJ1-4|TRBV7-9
CASSLKGATNEKLFF
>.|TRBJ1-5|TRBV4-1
CASSQGRMGNQPQHF
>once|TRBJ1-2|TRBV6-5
CASSYSAPPTNYGYTF